This record looks at one T cell receptor beta chain sequence and its context. Original data processing: Estimation of nucleated cell counts relied on the amplification of reference gene primers. TCRdb keeps only in-frame clones here, not all; method: immunoSEQ multiplex PCR. V and J calls and clone size are copied from that table; D and trimming were computed from the DNA. The sample has about 36,000 clones, 70% to 90% seen once. The V end was cut by 5 bases, the J end by 0 bases, with 13 bases between. Germline V gene sequence: CDR1 SGHTA, CDR2 FQGNSA. CDR3 length: 16 amino acids. These data belong to a study of blood T cell repertoires in COVID-19. Across the study: Spain, Italy and the United States supplied samples that represented acute and convalescent COVID-19.

The sample comprised peripheral blood. The sequence was collected from a man between 65 and 85 years old with acute or convalescent COVID-19. The V and J genes are TRBV7-2 and TRBJ2-2, with D maybe TRBD2 (5 bases). CDR3 sequence reads: CASSPRTRANTGELFF. The CDR3 region has the DNA TGTGCCAGCAGCCCTAGGACGAGGGCGAACACCGGGGAGCTGTTTTTT.